A selection of T cell receptor beta chains follows, all from one sample in a study of post-analysis software for immune sequencing data. One entry per CDR3 protein, called by TCRdb with MiXCR from the PCR reads. The sample has 820,000 or so distinct CDR3 sequences, roughly 50% seen once; the top ten hold around 4.5%. Sequencing used blood. Receptor source: a girl under 18 with multiple sclerosis. The CDR3 runs from the conserved cysteine through the conserved F or W. The order of the fields is V gene, J gene, CDR3 protein.

v_gene: TRBV29-1
j_gene: TRBJ1-2
CDR3aa: CSVDLGQGLGYTF

v_gene: TRBV2
j_gene: TRBJ2-2
CDR3aa: CASRPGLAGGRDTGELFF

v_gene: TRBV29-1
j_gene: TRBJ2-5
CDR3aa: CSVAGTRRETQYF

v_gene: TRBV4-1
j_gene: TRBJ2-3
CDR3aa: CASSQDPGQSGRGYF

v_gene: TRBV20-1
j_gene: TRBJ1-5
CDR3aa: CSARDGSLGQPQHF

v_gene: TRBV20-1
j_gene: TRBJ2-6
CDR3aa: CSARDQGGSGANVLTF

v_gene: TRBV6-6
j_gene: TRBJ2-3
CDR3aa: CASSRSGTGGADTRYF

v_gene: TRBV15
j_gene: -
CDR3aa: CATMASDTLEQYF

v_gene: TRBV12-3/TRBV12-4
j_gene: TRBJ2-1
CDR3aa: CASSLGGGGYNEQFF

v_gene: TRBV25-1
j_gene: TRBJ2-5
CDR3aa: CASSEWAGVQETQYF

v_gene: TRBV12-3/TRBV12-4
j_gene: TRBJ2-1
CDR3aa: CASSLVLHEQFF

v_gene: TRBV7-2
j_gene: -
CDR3aa: CASSSPTQGWTQYF

v_gene: TRBV3-1
j_gene: TRBJ2-3
CDR3aa: CASSQDHGASGRTDTQYF